This T cell receptor beta chain was captured by sequencing in a study of blood T cell repertoires in COVID-19. About the study: Spain, Italy and the United States supplied samples that represented acute and convalescent COVID-19. Sources were T cells, B-cell-depleted T cells, or PBMCs; the material itself was cDNA or gDNA.

Germline V gene sequence: CDR1 SGHAT, CDR2 FQDESV (reference sequence). This CDR3 region has 14 residues. Trimming pared 4 bases from V and 0 bases from J, leaving 9 bases between. In the original workflow: Quantification of nucleated cells was approximated via reference gene primer amplification. Some clones are missing from TCRdb's copy, which holds only in-frame ones; the method was immunoSEQ multiplex PCR. That table gives V, J and clone size, and the DNA gave D and trimming. The sample lists tens of thousands of clones, over 75% occurring once. This clonotype was obtained from a woman in her sixties or seventies with acute or convalescent COVID-19. Input material: peripheral blood. The chain uses TRBV11-1 and TRBJ2-5, with D perhaps TRBD2 (5 bases). CDR3 DNA: TGTGCCAGCAGCTCCCGGGGAGACCAAGAGACCCAGTACTTC. Translated: CASSSRGDQETQYF.